A selection of T cell receptor beta chains follows, all from one sample in a study of PD-1 blockade in classical Hodgkin lymphoma. Sequencing used immunoSEQ multiplex PCR; TCRdb keeps in-frame clones, though not all of them. The sample holds about 46,000 clones, under 80% seen once. The starting material was peripheral blood mononuclear cells (PBMCs), obtained before the fourth cycle of nivolumab. The receptors stem from a human donor with classical Hodgkin lymphoma. Both conserved end residues are part of each CDR3. The D gene is left open where the match is weak. The size field is filled for only some rows; it gives once, few, many or a size class.

>.|TRBJ2-2|.|TRBV6-5
CASKEGGANTGELFF
TGTGCCAGCAAGGAGGGCGGGGCGAACACCGGGGAGCTGTTTTTT
>.|TRBJ1-2|.|TRBV6-6
CASSYPIGRYGYTF
TGTGCCAGCAGTTACCCCATCGGGCGTTATGGCTACACCTTC
>TRBD1|TRBJ2-1|.|TRBV7-8
CASSLSTGGTYNEQFF
TGTGCCAGCAGCTTAAGTACAGGGGGCACCTACAATGAGCAGTTCTTC
>.|TRBJ2-3|.|TRBV11-3
CASSWDTTDTQYF
TGTGCCAGCAGTTGGGACACCACAGATACGCAGTATTTT
>.|TRBJ2-3|.|TRBV29-1
CSVERDSTLTDTQYF
TGCAGCGTTGAAAGGGACTCAACCCTTACAGATACGCAGTATTTT
>.|TRBJ2-1|.|TRBV14
CASSQRHPSYNEQFF
TGTGCCAGCAGCCAGCGTCACCCCTCCTACAATGAGCAGTTCTTC
>.|TRBJ2-7|.|TRBV5-4
CASSLGLTPGYEQYF
TGTGCCAGCAGCTTGGGGCTAACGCCCGGGTACGAGCAGTACTTC
>.|TRBJ2-7|.|TRBV6-5
CASSYLSRAYEQYF
TGTGCCAGCAGTTATCTTTCCCGGGCCTACGAGCAGTACTTC
>.|TRBJ1-4|.|TRBV27
CASKNGRLREKLFF
TGTGCCAGCAAGAATGGGCGTTTAAGAGAAAAACTGTTTTTT
>.|TRBJ1-2|.|TRBV5-6
CASGLGYGYTF
TGTGCCAGCGGCCTGGGGTATGGCTACACCTTC
>.|TRBJ2-7|.|TRBV28
CASSRGPVGLRRVEQYF
TGTGCCAGCAGTAGAGGGCCAGTGGGCCTCCGGAGAGTCGAGCAGTACTTC
>TRBD2|TRBJ2-1|.|TRBV7-2
CASSMGLAGGGQFF
TGTGCCAGCAGCATGGGACTAGCGGGAGGGGGGCAGTTCTTC
>.|TRBJ1-5|.|TRBV19
CASSIEDGYNQPQHF
TGTGCCAGTAGTATAGAAGACGGATACAATCAGCCCCAGCATTTT
>TRBD2|TRBJ2-3|.|TRBV19
CASKKSGRRYDTQYF
TGTGCCAGTAAGAAGAGCGGGAGGAGGTATGATACGCAGTATTTT
>.|TRBJ2-5|.|TRBV9
CASSFDGTYQETQYF
TGTGCCAGCAGCTTCGACGGGACATACCAAGAGACCCAGTACTTC
>TRBD2|TRBJ2-3|once|TRBV7-8
CASSPGTSGRALNTQYF
TGTGCCAGCAGCCCTGGGACTAGCGGGAGGGCCTTAAATACGCAGTATTTT
>.|TRBJ1-2|few|TRBV28
CASSRLGEGRQNYGYTF
TGTGCCAGCAGTCGACTTGGTGAGGGACGGCAGAACTATGGCTACACCTTC
>.|TRBJ2-1|.|TRBV2
CASSAVLRYDEQFF
TGTGCCAGCAGTGCCGTACTGAGATACGATGAGCAGTTCTTC
>.|TRBJ2-1|.|TRBV6-5
CASSYGPYNEQFF
TGTGCCAGCAGTTACGGACCCTACAATGAGCAGTTCTTC
>.|TRBJ1-1|.|TRBV7-9
CASSLVRGGDTEAFF
TGTGCCAGCAGCTTAGTACGGGGGGGTGACACTGAAGCTTTCTTT
>.|TRBJ1-5|.|TRBV28
CASSKDSYSNQPQHF
TGTGCCAGCAGTAAAGACAGCTATAGCAATCAGCCCCAGCATTTT
>TRBD1|TRBJ1-6|.|TRBV2
CASSDISTGTPLHF
TGTGCCAGCAGTGACATCTCGACAGGGACACCCCTCCACTTT
>.|TRBJ2-3|.|TRBV18
CASSPSGPGVFTDTQYF
TGTGCCAGCTCACCCTCAGGACCCGGGGTCTTCACAGATACGCAGTATTTT
>TRBD1|TRBJ2-7|.|TRBV6-1
CASSDRTGQGYEQYF
TGTGCCAGCAGTGACCGGACAGGGCAGGGCTACGAGCAGTACTTC
>TRBD2|TRBJ2-7|few|TRBV11-2
CASSLTLGREGRDEQYF
TGTGCCAGCAGCTTAACTCTCGGGCGGGAGGGCCGGGACGAGCAGTACTTC
>.|TRBJ2-7|.|TRBV2
CASSLTGPYEQYF
TGTGCCAGCAGCCTTACAGGTCCCTACGAGCAGTACTTC
>.|TRBJ2-5|.|TRBV4-3
CASSQDSGRGETQYF
TGCGCCAGCAGCCAAGATAGTGGACGGGGAGAGACCCAGTACTTC
>.|TRBJ2-7|.|TRBV5-6
CASSSVTYEQYF
TGTGCCAGCAGCTCCGTAACCTACGAGCAGTACTTC
>TRBD2|TRBJ2-2|.|TRBV5-4
CASSSGLAGYTGELFF
TGTGCCAGCAGTTCGGGACTAGCGGGATACACCGGGGAGCTGTTTTTT
>.|TRBJ1-2|.|TRBV5-4
CASSQVGGTVYGYTF
TGCGCCAGCAGCCAAGTCGGTGGGACGGTCTATGGCTACACCTTC
>.|TRBJ1-1|once|TRBV29-1
CSVIDLRVLNTEAFF
TGCAGCGTTATCGACCTCCGGGTCTTAAACACTGAAGCTTTCTTT
>.|TRBJ2-7|many|TRBV7-9
CASNEAGVAYEQYF
TGTGCCAGCAACGAAGCCGGAGTGGCCTACGAGCAGTACTTC
>.|TRBJ2-7|.|TRBV18
CASSPGTDPFRTREQYF
TGTGCCAGCTCACCCGGGACGGATCCGTTTAGAACCCGCGAGCAGTACTTC
>.|TRBJ1-3|.|TRBV6-5
CASSYSHLGGNTIYF
TGTGCCAGCAGTTACTCCCACTTGGGCGGAAACACCATATATTTT
>.|TRBJ2-3|once|TRBV19
CASSIIGSDTQYF
TGTGCCAGTAGTATTATTGGATCAGATACGCAGTATTTT
>TRBD1|TRBJ2-5|.|TRBV7-9
CASSPSPQGAGETQYF
TGCGCCAGCAGCCCCAGCCCACAGGGGGCCGGAGAGACCCAGTACTTC
>TRBD1|TRBJ1-2|few|TRBV30
CAWSVPPDRRDNF
TGTGCCTGGAGTGTACCTCCGGACAGGCGGGACAACTTC
>.|TRBJ1-2|.|TRBV6-6
CASSPGPYYGYTF
TGTGCCAGCAGTCCCGGGCCCTACTATGGCTACACCTTC
>.|TRBJ1-1|.|TRBV5-1
CASSLDSLGAEAFF
TGCGCCAGCAGCTTGGACAGCCTTGGGGCTGAAGCTTTCTTT
>.|TRBJ2-7|.|TRBV28
CATTGTEGQYF
TGTGCCACCACCGGGACCGAGGGGCAGTACTTC
>.|TRBJ2-3|.|TRBV2
CASTRDDTQYF
TGTGCCAGCACCAGGGATGATACGCAGTATTTT
>.|TRBJ2-7|.|TRBV7-9
CASSATGSSYEQYF
TGTGCCAGCAGCGCTACAGGGAGCTCCTACGAGCAGTACTTC
>.|TRBJ2-5|.|TRBV5-6
CASTGAGKETQYF
TGTGCCAGCACGGGGGCAGGGAAAGAGACCCAGTACTTC
>TRBD2|TRBJ2-3|.|TRBV2
CASSKRESSTDTQYF
TGTGCCAGCAGTAAGCGGGAGTCTAGCACAGATACGCAGTATTTT
>.|TRBJ1-1|.|TRBV7-9
CASSLVGGLTEAFF
TGTGCCAGCAGCTTAGTTGGGGGGCTCACTGAAGCTTTCTTT
>.|TRBJ2-1|.|TRBV7-3
CASSRTAAGDNEQFF
TGTGCCAGCAGCAGAACAGCAGCGGGTGACAATGAGCAGTTCTTC
>.|TRBJ2-3|.|TRBV5-1
CASSLDQATDTQYF
TGCGCCAGCAGCTTGGATCAAGCCACAGATACGCAGTATTTT
>TRBD1|TRBJ2-2|.|TRBV14
CASSQGGTANTGELFF
TGTGCCAGCAGCCAAGGGGGGACAGCGAACACCGGGGAGCTGTTTTTT
>.|TRBJ2-1|.|TRBV7-2
CASSLEWGAEQFF
TGTGCCAGCAGCTTAGAATGGGGAGCCGAGCAGTTCTTC
>TRBD1|TRBJ2-7|.|TRBV28
CASSPGQGAEEQYF
TGTGCCAGCAGTCCGGGACAGGGGGCGGAAGAGCAGTACTTC
>.|TRBJ2-3|.|TRBV5-6
CASSSMTVSSTDTQYF
TGTGCCAGCAGCAGTATGACAGTTTCTAGCACAGATACGCAGTATTTT
>TRBD1|TRBJ2-3|once|TRBV27
CASSRTGDGTDTQYF
TGTGCCAGCAGTAGGACAGGGGACGGCACAGATACGCAGTATTTT
>TRBD1|TRBJ2-7|once|TRBV9
CASSVGIDRVYEQYF
TGTGCCAGCAGCGTAGGTATTGACAGGGTCTACGAGCAGTACTTC
>.|TRBJ2-2|.|TRBV5-8
CASSLGLAGGTGELFF
TGTGCCAGCAGCTTGGGCCTAGCCGGGGGCACCGGGGAGCTGTTTTTT
>.|TRBJ2-4|.|TRBV5-6
CASSRDGNIQYF
TGTGCCAGCAGTCGGGACGGGAACATTCAGTACTTC
>.|TRBJ2-1|.|TRBV15
CATSRESKVGVNEQFF
TGTGCCACCAGCAGAGAATCCAAGGTCGGGGTCAATGAGCAGTTCTTC
>.|TRBJ1-5|few|TRBV5-6
CASNDNQPQHF
TGTGCCAGCAACGACAATCAGCCCCAGCATTTT
>TRBD1|TRBJ2-2|.|TRBV29-1
CSVAGGTGELFF
TGCAGCGTTGCAGGGGGAACCGGGGAGCTGTTTTTT
>.|TRBJ2-1|.|TRBV5-1
CASSLGAISNEQFF
TGCGCCAGCAGCTTGGGGGCGATTTCCAATGAGCAGTTCTTC
>.|TRBJ1-2|.|TRBV28
CASSLGGHYGYTF
TGTGCCAGCAGTTTGGGAGGTCACTATGGCTACACCTTC